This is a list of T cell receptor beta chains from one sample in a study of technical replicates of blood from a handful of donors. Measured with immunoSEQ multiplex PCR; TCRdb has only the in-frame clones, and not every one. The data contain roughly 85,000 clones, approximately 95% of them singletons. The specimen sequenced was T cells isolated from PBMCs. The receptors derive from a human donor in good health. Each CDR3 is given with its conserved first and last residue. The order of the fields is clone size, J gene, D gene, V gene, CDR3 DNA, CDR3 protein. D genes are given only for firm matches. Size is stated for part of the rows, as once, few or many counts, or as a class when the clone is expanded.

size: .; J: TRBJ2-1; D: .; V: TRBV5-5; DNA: TGTGCCAGCAGCTTGGAACAGACCCTCATGAATGAGCAGTTCTTC; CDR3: CASSLEQTLMNEQFF
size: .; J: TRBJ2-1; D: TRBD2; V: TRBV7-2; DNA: TGTGCCAGCAGCTTAGAAGGTAGCGGGGAAAATGAGCAGTTCTTC; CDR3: CASSLEGSGENEQFF
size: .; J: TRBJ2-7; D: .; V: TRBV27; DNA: TGTGCCAGCAGTTTATTTGGCGGGGTTCCCTACGAGCAGTACTTC; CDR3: CASSLFGGVPYEQYF
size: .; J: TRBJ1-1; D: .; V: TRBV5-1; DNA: TGCGCCAGCAGCTTGAGCAGGGTGAACACTGAAGCTTTCTTT; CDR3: CASSLSRVNTEAFF
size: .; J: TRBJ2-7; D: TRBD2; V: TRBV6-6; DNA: TGTGCCAGCGGGCGGGAGGGGTTTAACGAGCAGTACTTC; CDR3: CASGREGFNEQYF
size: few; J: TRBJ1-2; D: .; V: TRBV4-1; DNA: TGCGCCAGCAGCCAAGACAGGTACGCTAACTATGGCTACACCTTC; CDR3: CASSQDRYANYGYTF
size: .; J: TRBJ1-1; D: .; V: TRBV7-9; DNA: TGTGCCAGCAGCTTAGCGCTAGGCAGAAACACTGAAGCTTTCTTT; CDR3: CASSLALGRNTEAFF
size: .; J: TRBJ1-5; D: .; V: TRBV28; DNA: TGTGCCAGCAGGCCCACAGGGCTCGGACAGCCCCAGCATTTT; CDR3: CASRPTGLGQPQHF
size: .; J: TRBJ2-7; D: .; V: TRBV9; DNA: TGTGCCAGCAGCGTAGAGATGTCCGAGAGGTCCGAGCAGTACTTC; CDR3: CASSVEMSERSEQYF
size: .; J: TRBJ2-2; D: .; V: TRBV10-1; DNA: TGCGCCAGCAGTCGCCGACACAAATCGCTAACCGGGGAGCTGTTTTTT; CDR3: CASSRRHKSLTGELFF
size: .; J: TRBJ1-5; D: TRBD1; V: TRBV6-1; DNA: TGTGCCGGGGGGGACAGGGTTGGGCAGCCCCAGCATTTT; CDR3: CAGGDRVGQPQHF
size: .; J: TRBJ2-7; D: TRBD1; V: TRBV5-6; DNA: TGTGCCAGCAGCTTGGGGGGACAGGGGGCACGGGAGCAGTACTTC; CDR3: CASSLGGQGAREQYF
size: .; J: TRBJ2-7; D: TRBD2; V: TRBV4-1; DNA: TGCGCCAGCAGCCAAGCGGCTAGCGGACGAGTATACGAGCAGTACTTC; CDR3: CASSQAASGRVYEQYF
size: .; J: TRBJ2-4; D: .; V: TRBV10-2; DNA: TGCGCCAGCAGTGAGTCGAAACAGGTCAAAAACATTCAGTACTTC; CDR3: CASSESKQVKNIQYF
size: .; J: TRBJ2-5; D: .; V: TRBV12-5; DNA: TGTGCTAGTGGTAACGGGGGGCAGAGGGAGACCCAGTACTTC; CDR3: CASGNGGQRETQYF
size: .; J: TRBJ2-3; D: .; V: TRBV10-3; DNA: TGTGCCATCAATAACAGTAGCACAGATACGCAGTATTTT; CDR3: CAINNSSTDTQYF
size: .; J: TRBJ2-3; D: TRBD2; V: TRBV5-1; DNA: TGCGCCAGCAGCTTCGGACTAGCGGGGCCGGATACGCAGTATTTT; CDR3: CASSFGLAGPDTQYF
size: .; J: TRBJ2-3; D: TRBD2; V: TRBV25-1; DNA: TGTGCCAGCAGTATAGGGACTAGCGGATCAGATACGCAGTATTTT; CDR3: CASSIGTSGSDTQYF
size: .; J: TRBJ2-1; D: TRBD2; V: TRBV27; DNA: TGTGCCAGCAGTTCCCTAGCGGGCCTCGGGAATGAGCAGTTCTTC; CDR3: CASSSLAGLGNEQFF
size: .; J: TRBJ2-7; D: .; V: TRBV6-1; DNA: TGTGCCAGCAGTGACTCGCGGTACGAGCAGTACTTC; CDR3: CASSDSRYEQYF
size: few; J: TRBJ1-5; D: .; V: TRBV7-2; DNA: TGTGCCAGCAGCCGGCTGGGGGCCCAGCCCCAGCATTTT; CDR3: CASSRLGAQPQHF
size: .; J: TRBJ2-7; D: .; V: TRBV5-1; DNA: TGCGCCAGCAGCTTGGGAGGGTCGACGTCCTACGAGCAGTACTTC; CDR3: CASSLGGSTSYEQYF
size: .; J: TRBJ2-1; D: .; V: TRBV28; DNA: TGTGCCAGCCAGGATCCTTACAATGAGCAGTTCTTC; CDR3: CASQDPYNEQFF
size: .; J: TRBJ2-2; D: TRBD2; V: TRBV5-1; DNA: TGCGCCAGCAGCGGACCGGGACTAGCACTCGGGGAGCTGTTTTTT; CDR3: CASSGPGLALGELFF
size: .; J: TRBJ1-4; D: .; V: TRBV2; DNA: TGTGCCAGCAGGGGCAGGCTAACGGAAAAACTGTTTTTT; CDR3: CASRGRLTEKLFF
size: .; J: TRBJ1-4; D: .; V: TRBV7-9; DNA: TGTGCCAGCAGCCGCAACAGGGACCGTAATGAAAAACTGTTTTTT; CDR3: CASSRNRDRNEKLFF
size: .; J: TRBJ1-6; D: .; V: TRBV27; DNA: TGTGCCAGCAGCCCCCTAGGACAGACGGGCAGTTCACCCCTCCACTTT; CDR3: CASSPLGQTGSSPLHF
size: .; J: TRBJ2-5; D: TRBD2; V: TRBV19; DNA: TGTGCCAGTAGTGACCTAGCCGGGGGGAGCGGGGGGCCCCAAGAGACCCAGTACTTC; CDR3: CASSDLAGGSGGPQETQYF
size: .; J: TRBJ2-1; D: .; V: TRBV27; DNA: TGTGCCAGCAGTTTGGAGGGAAGCTTAAGCGGAGGGTCCAATGAGCAGTTCTTC; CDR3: CASSLEGSLSGGSNEQFF
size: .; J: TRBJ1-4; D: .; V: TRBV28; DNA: TGTGCCAGCAGACAACAGGGACCGGGGGAAAAACTGTTTTTT; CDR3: CASRQQGPGEKLFF
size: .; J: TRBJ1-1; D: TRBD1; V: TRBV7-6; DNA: TGTGCCAGCAGCTTGGGACAGGGGGCGTTTTTATTTGGAGCTTTCTTT; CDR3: CASSLGQGAFLFGAFF
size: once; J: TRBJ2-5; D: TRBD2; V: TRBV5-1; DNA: TGCGCCAGCAGCTTGTCTGGGACTAGTAAGTCTCAAGAGACCCAGTACTTC; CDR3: CASSLSGTSKSQETQYF
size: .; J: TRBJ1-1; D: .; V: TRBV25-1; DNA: TGTGCCAGCAGTGAATTGGCAGGTAACACTGAAGCTTTCTTT; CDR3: CASSELAGNTEAFF
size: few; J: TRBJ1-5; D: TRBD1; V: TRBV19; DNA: TGTGCCAGTAGTGTGGGACAGGGGGGTCAGCCCCAGCATTTT; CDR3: CASSVGQGGQPQHF